The next 3 T cell receptor beta chains were all read from a single sample in a study. TCRdb re-called the RT-PCR reads with MiXCR, one entry per CDR3 protein. The sample contains almost 700,000 distinct CDR3 sequences, 13% to 15% of which appear only once. What was sequenced was memory CD4+ T cells from blood. The receptor source for this set is a female donor in good health, serving as a healthy control.

About this clonotype itself: Compared with germline, one end of the junction differs, possibly owing to a read error. The chain employs TRBV5-1 and TRBJ2-1; 12 positions agree with TRBD2. The CDR3 contains 13 residues. Looked up from germline, CDR1 is SGHRS and CDR2 is YFSETQ. The CDR3 region has the DNA TGTGCCAGCTCTAGCGGGAGGGCCATAGAGCAGTTCTTC. It codes for CASSSGRAIEQFF. Filled out from reference TRBV5-1 and TRBJ2-1, the complete variable domain reads KAGVTQTPRYLIKTRGQQVTLSCSPISGHRSVSWYQQTPGQGLQFLFEYFSETQRNKGNFPGRFSGRQFSNSRSEMNVSTLELGDSALYLCASSSGRAIEQFFGPGTRLTVL.

This clonotype was seen many times. This chain links TRBV7-9 with TRBJ1-6; perhaps TRBD1 as D (6 bases). The CDR3 consists of 15 residues. V lost 3 bases and J 6 bases, leaving 12 bases between the germline ends. CDR1 SEHNR and CDR2 FQNEAQ come from the germline V gene (reference sequence). The CDR3 protein is CASSLSRGSNSPLHF. The DNA for the CDR3 is TGTGCCAGCAGCTTGAGCAGGGGTAGTAATTCACCCCTCCACTTT.

This clonotype showed up many times. The rearrangement joins TRBV6-5 to TRBJ1-1; 9 bases map to TRBD1. V gave up 5 bases and J gave up 5 bases; unmatched junction bases: 12. Per the germline V gene, CDR1 is MNHEY and CDR2 is SVGAGI. This CDR3 spans 16 amino acids. The CDR3 DNA reads as TGTGCCAGCAGTGCCCTCTCACAGGGGGCGAAGACTGAAGCTTTCTTT. This sequence encodes CASSALSQGAKTEAFF.